The rows below give T cell receptor beta chains drawn from one sample of a study of identical twins. TCRdb ran MiXCR on the 5' RACE reads and lists one entry per CDR3 protein. The sample has some 630,000 distinct CDR3 sequences; under 8.5% are singletons. Another study also made use of these data, one on yellow fever vaccine responses in identical twins.

Sequenced material: PBMCs. These TCRs come from a woman aged 18-30 years in good health. Each CDR3 is given with its conserved first and last residue. The D gene is left open where the match is weak. Part of the rows lack a size; the others show once, few, many or a class for expanded clones.

j_call | v_call | d_call | clone_size | cdr3_aa | cdr3_nt
TRBJ2-6 | TRBV10-3 | TRBD2 | few | CAISESRLAGDSGANVLTF | TGTGCCATCAGTGAGTCGAGGCTAGCGGGAGACTCTGGGGCCAACGTCCTGACTTTC
TRBJ2-5 | TRBV4-1 | TRBD2 | many | CASSRISGTTDLQETQYF | TGCGCCAGCAGCCGGATTTCCGGGACTACCGACCTCCAAGAGACCCAGTACTTC
TRBJ2-1 | TRBV7-8 | TRBD2 | few | CASSLAEASGPLREQFF | TGTGCCAGCAGCTTAGCGGAGGCTAGCGGACCCCTTCGGGAGCAGTTCTTC
TRBJ2-2 | TRBV5-1 | TRBD1 | few | CASSWDRGLPGELFF | TGCGCCAGCAGCTGGGACAGGGGATTACCCGGGGAGCTGTTTTTT
TRBJ2-4 | TRBV6-1 | TRBD2 | many | CASSPGRGYIQYF | TGTGCCAGCAGTCCAGGGAGGGGTTACATTCAGTACTTC
TRBJ2-5 | TRBV29-1 | - | - | CSVALTSGQQETQYF | TGCAGCGTTGCTTTAACCTCCGGACAGCAAGAGACCCAGTACTTC
TRBJ2-7 | TRBV9 | - | many | CASSVGSGTSTEQYF | TGTGCCAGCAGCGTAGGTTCGGGGACCTCGACCGAGCAGTACTTC
TRBJ2-1 | TRBV9 | TRBD2 | - | CASSRVGWTSGVSSYNEQFF | TGTGCCAGCAGCCGGGTTGGGTGGACTAGCGGGGTCAGCTCCTACAATGAGCAGTTCTTC
TRBJ2-1 | TRBV4-2 | TRBD2 | few | CASSQESSGSFTYNEQFF | TGTGCCAGCAGCCAAGAAAGTAGCGGGAGTTTCACCTACAATGAGCAGTTCTTC
TRBJ1-2 | TRBV19 | TRBD1 | once | CASSRTGLPQGYTF | TGTGCCAGTAGTAGGACAGGGCTTCCTCAGGGCTACACCTTC
TRBJ2-1 | TRBV5-1 | - | few | CASSLAGGGLYNEQFF | TGCGCCAGCAGCTTGGCCGGAGGGGGCCTCTACAATGAGCAGTTCTTC
TRBJ1-4 | TRBV10-3 | - | many | CATRWSGETNEKLFF | TGTGCCACCCGGTGGTCCGGGGAAACTAATGAAAAACTGTTTTTT
TRBJ2-7 | TRBV18 | - | - | CASSPPDRSEQYF | TGTGCCAGCTCACCACCTGATAGAAGTGAGCAGTACTTC
TRBJ2-3 | TRBV20-1 | TRBD2 | - | CSAHLPGLAGAPDTQYF | TGCAGTGCTCATCTCCCGGGACTAGCGGGAGCGCCAGATACGCAGTATTTT
TRBJ1-1 | TRBV2 | - | - | CASNGRHTEAFF | TGTGCCAGCAACGGCCGACACACTGAAGCTTTCTTT
TRBJ2-1 | TRBV24-1 | TRBD1 | - | CATSDTLTGGASGNEQFF | TGTGCCACCAGTGATACCCTGACAGGGGGCGCATCGGGAAATGAGCAGTTCTTC